The present TCR beta chain was sequenced within a study of T-cell memory formation after mild COVID-19. V lost 0 bases, J lost 0 bases, and 10 bases lay in between. This CDR3 comprises 15 residues. The V gene's germline CDR1 is SGHKS and CDR2 YYEKEE (reference sequence). Each CDR3 protein gets one entry after TCRdb re-called the 5' RACE reads with MiXCR. The data hold 55,000 to 65,000 distinct CDR3 sequences, with around 9.5% observed a single time. Sequencing used PBMCs or a T cell subset sorted from them (not recorded which). The receptor comes from a man aged 18-30 years who had mild COVID-19 (a few samples of this study predate the infection). Cell type and time point are not known. This rearrangement joins TRBV5-5 to TRBJ2-7; unclear D gene. The CDR3 DNA sequence: TGTGCCAGCAGCTTGGTCCCCGAGAGCTCCTACGAGCAGTACGTC. As protein: CASSLVPESSYEQYV.